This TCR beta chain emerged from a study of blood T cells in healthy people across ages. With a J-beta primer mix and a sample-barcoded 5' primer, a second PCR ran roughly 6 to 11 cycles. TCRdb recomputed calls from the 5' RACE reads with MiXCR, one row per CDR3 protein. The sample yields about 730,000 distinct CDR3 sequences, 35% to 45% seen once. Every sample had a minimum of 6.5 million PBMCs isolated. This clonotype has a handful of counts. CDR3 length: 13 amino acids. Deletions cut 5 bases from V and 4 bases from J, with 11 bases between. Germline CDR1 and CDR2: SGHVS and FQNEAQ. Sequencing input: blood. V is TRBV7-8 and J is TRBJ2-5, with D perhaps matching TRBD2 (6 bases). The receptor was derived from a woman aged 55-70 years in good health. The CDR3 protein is CASSRLGIETQYF. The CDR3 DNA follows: TGTGCCAGCAGCCGACTAGGGATAGAGACCCAGTACTTC.